The clone carrying this T cell receptor (beta chain) was counted a few times. The protocol was immunoSEQ multiplex PCR, while the TCRdb copy is restricted to in-frame clones and leaves out a portion. The sample includes roughly 220,000 clones, just over 85% of them seen just once. The sample originates from a study of blood T cell repertoires in COVID-19. The V end was cut by 5 bases, the J end by 5 bases, with 19 bases between. Germline CDR1 SEHNR, CDR2 FQNEAQ (reference sequence). The CDR3 is made up of 16 amino acids. This clonotype was sampled from a middle-aged woman with acute COVID-19. Sequencing used PBMCs or T cells enriched from blood (not recorded which). This chain connects TRBV7-9 to TRBJ2-1; possible D gene TRBD1, 5 bases. CDR3 nucleotide sequence: TGTGCCAGCAGCCCACCATTCCAAGACAGACACAATGAGCAGTTCTTC. This gives the protein CASSPPFQDRHNEQFF.